The 17 T cell receptor beta chains below come from one sample, sequenced in a study of cytomegalovirus exposure and HLA in healthy donors. Primers for the PCR totalled 60 Vbeta and 13 Jbeta. Produced via immunoSEQ multiplex PCR; TCRdb's table is partial and in-frame only. The sample includes approximately 130,000 clones, 60% to 75% seen only once; the top ten take less than 3.5%. Sequencing input: PBMCs. These receptors were taken from a middle-aged woman in good health and CMV-seropositive.

This clone was detected only a few times. The chain links TRBV30 to TRBJ2-7; perhaps TRBD2 as D (5 bases). The V end was cut by 3 bases, the J end by 2 bases, with 8 bases between. The CDR3 is made up of 12 amino acids. CDR1 is GTSNPN and CDR2 is SVGIG in the germline V gene (reference sequence). Written as DNA, the CDR3 is TGTGCCTGGAGCGGGGTGACCTACGAGCAGTACTTC. As protein: CAWSGVTYEQYF.

The V and J genes are TRBV19 and TRBJ2-6; maybe TRBD1 (6 bases). With 9 bases removed from V and 2 bases from J, the gap between germline ends came to 11 bases. The CDR3 has 14 amino acids. Germline V gene sequence: CDR1 LNHDA, CDR2 SQIVND (reference sequence). This CDR3 reads CASRAGAGANVLTF. The CDR3 nucleotides are TGTGCCAGCCGCGCAGGGGCTGGGGCCAACGTCCTGACTTTC.

This chain joins TRBV2 and TRBJ1-5, with a weak D call TRBD1 (6 bases). This CDR3 has 17 amino acids. V was pared by 4 bases and J by 2 bases, with 18 bases between. Germline CDR1 SNHLY, CDR2 FYNNEI. In DNA form, the CDR3 reads TGTGCCAGCAGTGTGGCAGGGGTTCTTGATGGCAATCAGCCCCAGCATTTT. It codes for CASSVAGVLDGNQPQHF. The whole variable domain, filled in from reference TRBV2 and TRBJ1-5, reads EPEVTQTPSHQVTQMGQEVILRCVPISNHLYFYWYRQILGQKVEFLVSFYNNEISEKSEIFDDQFSVERPDGSNFTLKIRSTKLEDSAMYFCASSVAGVLDGNQPQHFGDGTRLSIL.

Only one count was recorded for this clone. The V and J genes are TRBV6-5 and TRBJ2-2, with D unresolved. Deletions cut 5 bases from V and 4 bases from J, with 8 bases between. Per the germline V gene, CDR1 is MNHEY and CDR2 is SVGAGI. This CDR3 is built from 13 residues. This CDR3 reads CASSPPVTGELFF. CDR3 nucleotide sequence: TGTGCCAGCAGTCCACCGGTCACCGGGGAGCTGTTTTTT.

The V gene is TRBV4-3, the J gene TRBJ1-2, with 10 bases that match TRBD1. V lost 0 bases, J lost 5 bases, and 3 bases stayed unmatched. The CDR3 is made up of 15 amino acids. CDR1 and CDR2 from the germline V gene are LGHNA and YSLEER. CDR3 sequence reads: CASSQDGTGEYGYTF. The CDR3 region has the DNA TGCGCCAGCAGCCAAGATGGGACAGGGGAGTATGGCTACACCTTC.

The CDR3 DNA reads as TGCGCCAGCAGCCAGGGGGCGAAGAACACTGAAGCTTTCTTT. Its protein product is CASSQGAKNTEAFF. The chain joins TRBV5-1 to TRBJ1-1; 8 nucleotides agree with TRBD1. CDR1 is SGHRS, CDR2 YFSETQ, per germline. The V segment lost 4 bases and the J segment 1 base; nucleotides outside the gene matches: 3. The CDR3 contains 14 residues.

This sequence joins TRBV7-9 and TRBJ2-3; no reliable D call. Trimming removed 4 bases from V and 2 bases from J, with 10 bases in between. This CDR3 comprises 14 residues. Germline-derived CDR1 and CDR2 are SEHNR and FQNEAQ (reference sequence). CDR3 sequence (DNA): TGTGCCAGCAGCTCATTAGAGGACACAGATACGCAGTATTTT. Protein product: CASSSLEDTDTQYF.

This chain uses TRBV28 with TRBJ1-2; D not certain. V lost 3 bases and J lost 4, with 6 bases in between. The CDR3 consists of 12 residues. Germline values: CDR1 MDHEN, CDR2 SYDVKM. CDR3 nucleotides: TGTGCCAGCAGTTTGGGCAGCTATGGCTACACCTTC. Amino acid sequence: CASSLGSYGYTF.

Only a few counts were recorded for this clone. V gene TRBV27 combines with J gene TRBJ1-1, with D tentatively TRBD1 (6 bases). This CDR3 region has 15 residues. Between the trimmed V and J ends, which lost 6 bases and 3 bases, there was a span of 17 bases. CDR1 and CDR2 (germline): MNHEY, SMNVEV (reference sequence). The chain's CDR3 is CASRNTGRWDTEAFF. Written as DNA, the CDR3 is TGTGCCAGCAGGAATACAGGGCGATGGGACACTGAAGCTTTCTTT.

This rearrangement joins TRBV5-5 to TRBJ2-5; D possibly corresponds to TRBD2 (5 bases). V lost 2 bases and J 3 bases, leaving 14 bases between the germline ends. Germline CDR1 SGHKS, CDR2 YYEKEE (reference sequence). This CDR3 has 15 amino acids. CDR3 bases: TGTGCCAGCAGCTTCCGCCAAAGTAGCGAAGAGACCCAGTACTTC. It yields the protein CASSFRQSSEETQYF.

This rearrangement joins TRBV19 to TRBJ2-5; D ambiguous. Germline V CDR1 and CDR2: LNHDA, SQIVND (reference sequence). Between the trimmed V and J ends, which lost 4 bases and 0 bases, there was a span of 9 bases. This CDR3 contains 14 residues. The CDR3 sequence is CASSTNSNQETQYF. The CDR3 coding sequence is TGTGCCAGTAGTACCAACTCCAACCAAGAGACCCAGTACTTC.

The chain uses TRBV2 and TRBJ2-2, with D hard to call. The CDR3 covers 14 residues. Trimming stripped 6 bases from V and 4 bases from J, with 12 bases between. CDR1 is SNHLY and CDR2 is FYNNEI in the germline V gene. The CDR3 bases are TGTGCCAGCAGCCGTCGAACTGTCACCGGGGAGCTGTTTTTT. Residues: CASSRRTVTGELFF.

The chain couples TRBV5-1 to TRBJ2-7, with D possibly TRBD2 on 6 matching bases. The CDR3 runs to 17 residues. V was pared by 4 bases and J by 0 bases, with 20 bases between. Germline-derived CDR1 and CDR2 are SGHRS and YFSETQ. The CDR3 DNA is TGCGCCAGCAGCCCACACGCCCTTACTAGCAGCTCCTACGAGCAGTACTTC. Translation gives CASSPHALTSSSYEQYF.

The rearrangement uses TRBV2 and TRBJ2-7, with a tentative D call TRBD2 (5 bases). CDR3 size: 14 residues. The ends were cut back, 2 bases at V and 6 bases at J, with 14 bases in the middle. The V gene's germline CDR1 is SNHLY and CDR2 FYNNEI. CDR3 sequence: CASSERASRGEQYF. CDR3 nucleotides: TGTGCCAGCAGTGAAAGGGCTAGCCGAGGCGAGCAGTACTTC.

The chain links TRBV19 to TRBJ2-7; TRBD2 matches 7 bases. V was clipped by 3 bases and J by 6 bases; unmatched bases: 11. CDR3 length equals 15 residues. Per the germline V gene, CDR1 is LNHDA and CDR2 is SQIVND (reference sequence). The CDR3 here is CASSMGGALSVEQYF. CDR3 sequence (DNA): TGTGCCAGTAGTATGGGAGGGGCCCTATCCGTCGAGCAGTACTTC.

This chain connects TRBV7-9 to TRBJ2-1, with 7 bases aligning to TRBD2. CDR1 is SEHNR and CDR2 is FQNEAQ in the germline V gene (reference sequence). The CDR3 length is 16 residues. V gave up 5 bases and J gave up 8 bases; unmatched junction bases: 15. CDR3 nucleotide sequence: TGTGCCAGCAGCGCCTTTCGGACTAGTCGGGTCGATGAGCAGTTCTTC. It yields the protein CASSAFRTSRVDEQFF.

This clone was recorded only once. V is TRBV6-5 and J is TRBJ2-1; a possible D gene is TRBD1 (6 bases). Germline V gives CDR1 MNHEY, CDR2 SVGAGI. Trimming left V 4 bases short and J 4 bases short, with 8 bases between. This CDR3 region has 13 residues. The CDR3 loop reads CASSSDSYNEQFF. The CDR3 DNA sequence: TGTGCCAGCAGTTCGGACAGTTACAATGAGCAGTTCTTC.